This T cell receptor (beta chain) emerged from a study of shared clonotypes between healthy human individuals. Whole-study context: Donors were a couple of women and a few men aged 18 to 49. Used for every donor were three CD4 naive, three CD4 memory, two CD8 naive and one CD8 memory plate.

CD45RO-negative cells were positively selected for CCR7, leaving out terminally differentiated effector memory CD45RA+ cells. In the case of this clone: The antigen remains undetermined.

TCRdb's copy holds only in-frame clones and misses some; the assay was immunoSEQ multiplex PCR. The sample consists of more than 2 million clones, over 85% of them appearing once. Whole-study findings and limits: Naive subsets tended to show greater estimated richness than memory subsets. With few donors, the genetic and exposure-history diversity represented was limited.

The sample consisted of naive CD8+ T cells sorted from blood. This receptor was taken from a man aged 18 to 29 in good health.

The CDR3 here is CASSQERGAYYGYTF. CDR3 DNA sequence: TGTGCCAGCAGCCAAGAGAGGGGGGCGTACTATGGCTACACCTTC. The J gene is TRBJ1-2, the V gene TRBV4-2, with a tentative D call TRBD1 (6 bases). The CDR3 sequence is 15 residues long. Trimming left V 0 bases short and J 3 bases short, with 11 bases between. Germline CDR1 LGHNA, CDR2 YNFKEQ.